This T cell receptor (beta chain) was identified during a study of T-cell memory formation after mild COVID-19. Study-wide context: Largely donor-specific sequence clusters came from a couple of donors. General study points: Some responding clones appeared in pre-infection memory, suggesting cross-reactive memory joined.

The TCR alpha and TCR beta cDNA libraries, bearing sample barcodes and UMIs, were generated by 5'RACE using constant-segment primers. One entry per CDR3 protein results from TCRdb running MiXCR on the 5' RACE reads. Seen here are fewer than 600,000 distinct CDR3 sequences, about 20% observed once, and the top ten hold about 8.7%. Points on this clonotype: What it binds is unknown.

The germline V and J ends were trimmed by 5 bases and 3 bases, with 8 bases remaining between them. CDR3 length equals 12 residues. The germline gives CDR1 MNHEY, CDR2 SMNVEV (reference sequence). Input material: PBMCs or a T cell subset sorted from them (not recorded which). The chain couples TRBV27 to TRBJ2-7; D might be TRBD1 (6 bases). This TCR was sampled from an adult woman who had mild COVID-19 (a few samples of this study predate the infection). Cell type and time point are not known. The CDR3 coding sequence is TGTGCCAGCAGTACAGGGCTCTACGAGCAGTACTTC. Translated: CASSTGLYEQYF.